This is a list of T cell receptor beta chains from one sample in a study of control samples from healthy donors and cancer patients. TCRdb's copy holds only in-frame clones and misses some; the assay was immunoSEQ multiplex PCR. In the table there are 90,000 to 110,000 clones, 80% to 90% of which are singletons. What was sequenced was blood. The receptors were sampled from a woman between 50 and 59 years old in good health. CDR3s include the opening cysteine and the closing phenylalanine or tryptophan. A D gene is named only where the DNA matches it firmly. Some rows mark clone size as missing; the rest say once, few, many or name a class of expanded clone.

J,D,V,size,DNA,CDR3
TRBJ1-4,NA,TRBV10-3,once,TGTGCCATCAAAGCAGCAACTAATGAAAAACTGTTTTTT,CAIKAATNEKLFF
TRBJ1-5,NA,TRBV7-2,NA,TGTGCCAGCAGGCGCACAATCAATCAGCCCCAGCATTTT,CASRRTINQPQHF
TRBJ1-3,TRBD1,TRBV11-3,NA,TGTGCCAGCAGCTCGGGGACAGGGGAAAACACCATATATTTT,CASSSGTGENTIYF
TRBJ1-1,NA,TRBV12-3/TRBV12-4,NA,TGTGCCAGCAGTTTCACAGTGAACACTGAAGCTTTCTTT,CASSFTVNTEAFF
TRBJ2-5,TRBD2,TRBV20-1,NA,TGCAGTGCCGGGACTATAGAGACCCAGTACTTC,CSAGTIETQYF
TRBJ1-2,NA,TRBV19,once,TGTGCCAGTAGCGACAGCTATGGCTACACCTTC,CASSDSYGYTF
TRBJ2-2,NA,TRBV19,NA,TGTGCCAGCAAAGTCTGGACTGGGGCCGGGGAGCTGTTTTTT,CASKVWTGAGELFF
TRBJ1-4,TRBD1,TRBV5-8,NA,TGTGCCAGCAGCTTGGGGACAGGAGGTGAAAAACTGTTTTTT,CASSLGTGGEKLFF
TRBJ1-5,NA,TRBV9,once,TGTGCCAGCAGCGTATCCGAGTATCAGCCCCAGCATTTT,CASSVSEYQPQHF
TRBJ2-3,NA,TRBV4-3,NA,TGCGCCAGCAGCCAAGGAGACCGAGACACAGATACGCAGTATTTT,CASSQGDRDTDTQYF
TRBJ1-2,NA,TRBV2,NA,TGTGCCAGCACGAGAAGGCAAGGCTACACCTTC,CASTRRQGYTF
TRBJ1-6,NA,TRBV28,NA,TGTGCCAGCAATGGGAATTCACCCCTCCACTTT,CASNGNSPLHF
TRBJ2-7,TRBD1,TRBV7-6,NA,TGTGCCAGCAGCCGGACAGGTCGAACTCCCGAGCAGTACTTC,CASSRTGRTPEQYF
TRBJ1-3,NA,TRBV4-2,NA,TGTGCCAGCAGCCGGCCTCCGATCGAGGCCCGCTCTGGAAACACCATATATTTT,CASSRPPIEARSGNTIYF
TRBJ2-1,NA,TRBV29-1,NA,TGCAGCGGAACATCCACCTACAATGAGCAGTTCTTC,CSGTSTYNEQFF
TRBJ2-3,NA,TRBV7-2,few,TGTGCCAGCAGCTCCGCGTCCCTTACTGGCGCAAGCACAGATACGCAGTATTTT,CASSSASLTGASTDTQYF
TRBJ2-2,NA,TRBV7-8,NA,TGTGCCAGCAGCTCGGACAGGCGCGGGAGAACCGGGGAGCTGTTTTTT,CASSSDRRGRTGELFF
TRBJ1-6,NA,TRBV4-3,NA,TGCGCCAGCAGCCGGCCGGGAAATAATTCACCCCTCCACTTT,CASSRPGNNSPLHF
TRBJ1-5,NA,TRBV6-1,NA,TGTGCCAGCAGTGAAATGGCCAGGAATCAGCCCCAGCATTTT,CASSEMARNQPQHF
TRBJ2-7,TRBD1,TRBV9,NA,TGTGCCAGCAGCGTATCCCCCGGACAGGGGGCTTGGGAGCAGTACTTC,CASSVSPGQGAWEQYF
TRBJ1-1,NA,TRBV11-2,NA,TGTGCCAGCAGCTTGGGAACAGGTGCAACTTTCTTT,CASSLGTGATFF
TRBJ1-6,NA,TRBV30,NA,TGTGCCTGGAGTACGGGGTCGCACCTCCACTTT,CAWSTGSHLHF
TRBJ1-6,NA,TRBV4-3,NA,TGCGCCAGCAGCCTCCTTGGGCAGGGGTCACCCCTCCACTTT,CASSLLGQGSPLHF
TRBJ1-5,TRBD1,TRBV19,NA,TGTGCCAGTAGTGACTATCAGGGGGCCCAAGGTCAGCCCCAGCATTTT,CASSDYQGAQGQPQHF
TRBJ1-1,NA,TRBV10-3,once,TGTGCCATCAGCAAAGCGACAGATAACACTGAAGCTTTCTTT,CAISKATDNTEAFF
TRBJ2-1,TRBD2,TRBV9,NA,TGTGCCAGCAGCTTAAGGACGGGAGGGAATGAGCAGTTCTTC,CASSLRTGGNEQFF